This TCR beta chain derives from a study of control samples from healthy donors and cancer patients. This clone showed up just once. CDR1 and CDR2 (germline): SGHVS, FNYEAQ. This CDR3 contains 16 residues. The V end lost 4 bases, the J end lost 2 bases, and 17 bases lay between the germline ends. The protocol was immunoSEQ multiplex PCR, while the TCRdb copy is restricted to in-frame clones and leaves out a portion. The sample contains over 150,000 clones, around 90% of which appear only once. The sample comprised blood. The receptor's source is a woman between 40 and 55 years old in good health. The rearrangement links TRBV7-6 to TRBJ2-5; possible D gene TRBD2, 7 bases. The CDR3 sequence: CASSSYLRGGQETQYF. The CDR3 DNA is TGTGCCAGCAGCTCATACCTAAGGGGGGGTCAAGAGACCCAGTACTTC.